The entry below gives a single T cell receptor beta chain sequence along with its context. The antigen is unknown. Hyperthyroidism patients, aged 18 to 65, were newly diagnosed, under 2 months' duration. The diagnosis combined clinical symptoms, thyroxine, TRAb, thyroid ultrasound and orbital computed tomography scans. This record belongs to a study of Graves' ophthalmopathy and Graves' hyperthyroidism. Study-level findings and limits: It was with around 71% sensitivity and approximately 75% specificity that the model predicted ophthalmopathy progression.

The CDR3 is 15 residues long. Trimming at V came to 1 base and at J to 3 bases, leaving 3 bases not matched to a gene. Germline CDR1 and CDR2: SGHTA and FQGNSA. The sequenced template was RNA, covering the TCR beta CDR3 region. HTBI primers served in a first-round RT-PCR, which a second-round multiplex PCR followed. A single record per CDR3 protein comes from TCRdb applying MiXCR to the multiplex PCR reads. The sample records over a million distinct CDR3 sequences, around a third being singletons. The sequencing input was peripheral blood or thyroid tissue (not recorded which). This clonotype was sampled from an adult man with Graves' hyperthyroidism. The J gene is TRBJ2-5, the V gene TRBV7-2, with TRBD2 matching over 9 bases. The CDR3 here is CASSLEGLAEETQYF. CDR3 DNA: TGTGCCAGCAGCTTAGAGGGACTAGCTGAAGAGACCCAGTACTTC. Full variable domain (outside the CDR3, taken from reference TRBV7-2 and TRBJ2-5): GAGVSQSPSNKVTEKGKDVELRCDPISGHTALYWYRQSLGQGLEFLIYFQGNSAPDKSGLPSDRFSAERTGGSVSTLTIQRTQQEDSAVYLCASSLEGLAEETQYFGPGTRLLVL.